The 22 T cell receptor beta chains in this list originate from one sample, sequenced in a study of Graves' ophthalmopathy and Graves' hyperthyroidism. Amplified material comprised TCR beta CDR3 regions derived from RNA transcripts. First-round RT-PCR relied on HTBI primers, and a second-round multiplex PCR came next. A single record per CDR3 protein comes from TCRdb applying MiXCR to the multiplex PCR reads. The sample lists just over 600,000 distinct CDR3 sequences, over 20% occurring once. Sequenced material: peripheral blood. These receptors all come from a woman between 18 and 29 years old with stable Graves' hyperthyroidism. Some clones in this sample may be carry-over from other donors' samples.

V is TRBV20-1 and J is TRBJ2-5, with D perhaps given as TRBD1 or TRBD2 (5 bases each). The V and J ends lost 6 bases and 5 bases respectively, with 19 bases between them. The CDR3 runs to 14 residues. Germline CDR1 is DFQATT and CDR2 is SNEGSKA (reference sequence). The DNA for the CDR3 is TGCAGTGCGCAACCACCCGGGGACGCGGAGACCCAGTACTTC. Protein product: CSAQPPGDAETQYF.

The CDR3 region has the DNA TGTGCCAGCACAAATCTGGGGGGTGGGACTGAAGCTTTCTTT. It translates to CASTNLGGGTEAFF. The rearrangement links TRBV12-3 or TRBV12-4 to TRBJ1-1; tentatively, D is TRBD1 (5 bases). The V end was cut by 7 bases, the J end by 5 bases, with 17 bases between. CDR3 length equals 14 residues.

This clonotype was seen ten or more times. The V gene is TRBV5-1, the J gene TRBJ1-1, with 10 bases lining up with TRBD1. CDR1 SGHRS and CDR2 YFSETQ come from the germline V gene. The CDR3 runs to 14 residues. Germline trimming cut 4 bases from V and 4 bases from J; bases unmatched to any gene: 4. CDR3 nucleotide sequence: TGCGCCAGCAGCGGACAGGGGGGAGGCACTGAAGCTTTCTTT. Its protein product is CASSGQGGGTEAFF.

The chain employs TRBV15 and TRBJ1-2, with D unclear. Trimming pared 1 base from V and 8 bases from J, leaving 11 bases between. The CDR3 runs 13 residues. In germline, CDR1 is LNHNV, CDR2 YYDKDF (reference sequence). CDR3 nucleotide sequence: TGTGCCACCAGCAGAGTGGCAAAGCAAGGCTACACCTTC. Translated, it gives CATSRVAKQGYTF.

The J gene is TRBJ2-5, the V gene TRBV12-3 or TRBV12-4; possibly TRBD2 for D (5 bases). This CDR3 has 17 amino acids. The V gene lost 1 base and the J gene lost 4 bases, with 19 bases spanning the gap. The DNA of the CDR3 is TGTGCCAGCAGTTTAGTGGAATGGGGAGCGTTGGGAGAGACCCAGTACTTC. Protein product: CASSLVEWGALGETQYF.

This clonotype was detected many times. J is TRBJ1-1 and V is TRBV20-1; TRBD1 is a possible D gene (5 bases). V shed 5 bases and J shed 5 bases, with 15 bases lying between them. The CDR3 contains 13 residues. Per germline, CDR1 DFQATT and CDR2 SNEGSKA (reference sequence). CDR3 sequence (DNA): TGCAGTGCTCAGGACATCCCAGGAACTGAAGCTTTCTTT. Protein: CSAQDIPGTEAFF.

With regard to this clonotype: This sequence may be a read error, since a much larger clone differs from it by one base. The CDR3 DNA reads as TGTGCCAGCACCCAAGGACAGGGGATGAACACTGAAGCTTTCTTT. Amino acid sequence: CASTQGQGMNTEAFF. This chain links TRBV12-3 or TRBV12-4 with TRBJ1-1; 9 bases agree with TRBD1. The CDR3 covers 15 residues. V shed 7 bases, J shed 0 bases, and the junction held 6 bases outside the gene matches.

The V gene is TRBV9, the J gene TRBJ1-2, with unresolved D. Germline values: CDR1 SGDLS, CDR2 YYNGEE. The CDR3 runs 15 residues. The V gene lost 4 bases and the J gene lost 6 bases, with 19 bases spanning the gap. The CDR3 here is CASSPQARTVDGYTF. For the CDR3, the DNA is TGTGCCAGCAGCCCACAAGCTAGGACCGTCGATGGCTACACCTTC.

There are many counts of this clonotype. The rearrangement links TRBV18 to TRBJ2-5; 7 bases are shared with TRBD2. Germline values: CDR1 KGHSH, CDR2 LQKENI. The CDR3 consists of 15 residues. V trimming: 0 bases; J trimming: 2 bases; junction bases outside the gene matches: 3. The chain's CDR3 is CASSPPSGWQETQYF. DNA of the CDR3: TGTGCCAGCTCACCACCTAGCGGGTGGCAAGAGACCCAGTACTTC.

At least ten counts were recorded for this clonotype. The rearrangement joins TRBV6-2 or TRBV6-3 to TRBJ2-2; no reliable D call. Per germline, CDR1 MNHEY and CDR2 SVGEGT. Trimming took 0 bases from V and 7 from J, leaving 6 bases between them. This CDR3 has 13 amino acids. The DNA of the CDR3 is TGTGCCAGCAGTTACTCGACCGTCGGGGAGCTGTTTTTT. Translated, it gives CASSYSTVGELFF.

There are many counts of this clonotype. The chain combines TRBV19 with TRBJ1-5; D perhaps matches TRBD1 (6 bases). The CDR3 is made up of 16 amino acids. The ends were cut back, 0 bases at V and 4 bases at J, with 13 bases in the middle. Germline loops: CDR1 LNHDA, CDR2 SQIVND (reference sequence). The CDR3: CASSIEWQGWNQPQHF. CDR3 DNA: TGTGCCAGTAGTATAGAGTGGCAGGGGTGGAATCAGCCCCAGCATTTT.

The chain links TRBV6-1 to TRBJ2-5, with 7 bases fitting TRBD1. The CDR3 covers 14 residues. Trimming removed 6 bases from V and 5 bases from J; junction bases left unmatched: 9. The germline CDR1 and CDR2 sequences are MNHNS and SASEGT. CDR3 sequence (DNA): TGTGCCAGCAGGGAACCACAGGGGACGGAGACCCAGTACTTC. This translates into CASREPQGTETQYF.

This clonotype was recorded at least ten times. V is TRBV28 and J is TRBJ1-1, with D hard to call. CDR3 length equals 14 residues. From germline, CDR1 is MDHEN and CDR2 SYDVKM. The V end lost 6 bases, the J end lost 1 base, and 12 bases lay between the germline ends. The CDR3 loop is CASSPLYANTEAFF. The CDR3 DNA is TGTGCCAGCAGCCCCCTTTATGCGAACACTGAAGCTTTCTTT.

The CDR3 nucleotides read TGTGCCAGCAGTCCAGACGTGGGATACCAGTACGAGCAGTACTTC. It specifies CASSPDVGYQYEQYF. V usage is TRBV27 and J usage is TRBJ2-7; no definite D call. From germline, CDR1 is MNHEY and CDR2 SMNVEV (reference sequence). CDR3 length equals 15 residues. The V gene lost 5 bases and the J gene lost 4 bases, with 18 bases spanning the gap.

The chain couples TRBV10-2 to TRBJ1-5; TRBD1 matches 11 bases. Losses at the gene ends were 3 bases for V and 4 bases for J; bases not matched to a gene: 2. In germline, CDR1 is WSHSY, CDR2 SAAADI. This CDR3 comprises 15 residues. This chain's CDR3 is CASSDGTGGNQPQHF. CDR3 nucleotides: TGCGCCAGCAGTGACGGGACAGGGGGGAATCAGCCCCAGCATTTT.

There are many counts of this clonotype. The V and J genes are TRBV5-1 and TRBJ2-2; D remains unclear. The germline V and J ends were trimmed by 2 bases and 2 bases, with 7 bases remaining between them. CDR3 size: 14 residues. Germline loops: CDR1 SGHRS, CDR2 YFSETQ. The CDR3 region is CASSFTVNTGELFF. In DNA, the CDR3 is TGCGCCAGCAGCTTTACGGTTAACACCGGGGAGCTGTTTTTT.

The chain uses TRBV20-1 and TRBJ1-2, with 11 bases identical to TRBD1. The CDR3 length is 13 residues. The trim removed 7 bases at V and 8 bases at J, leaving 9 bases unmatched. Germline lookup yields CDR1 DFQATT and CDR2 SNEGSKA (reference sequence). The CDR3 here is CSVLDRGQGGYTF. In nucleotides, the CDR3 is TGCAGTGTTCTGGACAGGGGGCAGGGCGGCTACACCTTC.

This clonotype was detected many times. V gene TRBV7-2 combines with J gene TRBJ2-5; D is perhaps TRBD2 (6 bases). V was trimmed by 5 bases and J by 1 base, leaving 14 bases between them. Per germline, CDR1 SGHTA and CDR2 FQGNSA. The CDR3 has 15 amino acids. For the CDR3, the DNA is TGTGCCAGCAGCGCCCGACTAGAAAGCCAAGAGACCCAGTACTTC. This codes for CASSARLESQETQYF.

This clonotype was found many times. The V call is TRBV16, the J call TRBJ2-6, with D hard to call. Trimming removed 3 bases at V and 2 bases at J, with 8 bases between. CDR3 size: 15 residues. CDR1 KGHSY and CDR2 FQNENV come from the germline V gene. CDR3 nucleotide sequence: TGTGCCAGCAGCCAGGACCTGGCTGGGGCCAACGTCCTGACTTTC. Translating gives CASSQDLAGANVLTF.

This clonotype has ten or more counts. This chain joins TRBV6-1 and TRBJ1-2, with D unresolved. Germline CDR1 MNHNS, CDR2 SASEGT. The V gene lost 3 bases and the J gene lost 4 bases, with 9 bases spanning the gap. The CDR3 contains 13 residues. This CDR3 reads CASSDTAVYGYTF. DNA of the CDR3: TGTGCCAGCAGTGACACAGCAGTCTATGGCTACACCTTC.

In this sample, this clonotype turned up many times. The V call is TRBV6-1, the J call TRBJ2-5, with 8 bases fitting TRBD2. Germline values: CDR1 MNHNS, CDR2 SASEGT. Trimming at V came to 4 bases and at J to 2 bases, leaving 9 bases not matched to a gene. The CDR3 loop spans 16 amino acids. The CDR3 loop reads CASSATGTRGQETQYF. The CDR3 region has the DNA TGTGCCAGCAGTGCAACCGGGACTAGGGGGCAAGAGACCCAGTACTTC.

Ten or more counts support this clonotype. The rearrangement joins TRBV20-1 to TRBJ2-7; no clear D. Trimming removed 6 bases from V and 6 bases from J, with 12 bases in between. The CDR3 has 11 residues. CDR1 is DFQATT and CDR2 is SNEGSKA in the germline V gene (reference sequence). As DNA, the CDR3 is TGCAGTGCGGGTGGGCTGCCCGAGCAGTACTTC. Translated: CSAGGLPEQYF.